The entry that follows covers one TCR beta chain sequence. CDR1 and CDR2 (germline): SNHLY, FYNNEI. This CDR3 has 16 amino acids. The trim removed 7 bases at V and 0 bases at J, leaving 6 bases unmatched. Some clones are missing from TCRdb's copy, which holds only in-frame ones; the method was immunoSEQ multiplex PCR. Among under 200,000 clones listed, over 70% were seen once. The source of the sample is a study of blood T cell repertoires in COVID-19. Across the study: The cDNA or gDNA used as material had been derived from T cells, B-cell-depleted T cells, or PBMCs.

The receptor comes from a woman in her sixties who had recovered from COVID-19. The sequenced sample consisted of PBMCs or T cells enriched from blood (not recorded which). This chain connects TRBV2 to TRBJ1-6; TRBD1 aligns across 7 bases. CDR3 amino acids: CASTNRGSSYNSPLHF. For the CDR3, the DNA is TGTGCCAGCACAAACAGGGGCAGCTCCTATAATTCACCCCTCCACTTT.